This TCR beta chain was obtained from a study of T cell responses to AZD1222 COVID-19 vaccine. Sequenced by immunoSEQ multiplex PCR; TCRdb stores in-frame clones only, minus some. The table records tens of thousands of clones, nearly 90% of them present only once. The CDR3 consists of 14 residues. Between the trimmed V and J ends, which lost 4 bases and 8 bases, there was a span of 14 bases. In germline, CDR1 is MNHEY, CDR2 SVGEGT. The sequencing used peripheral blood, collected on day 0 of AZD1222 vaccination. This rearrangement joins TRBV6-2 or TRBV6-3 to TRBJ1-4; no clear D gene. This clonotype was sampled from an adult in good health. The CDR3 spells CASSSEVLREKLFF. The CDR3, as DNA: TGTGCCAGCAGTTCCGAGGTCCTAAGGGAAAAACTGTTTTTT.